A single T cell receptor beta chain is shown here with its context. Its antigen is not known. The PCR used 60 V beta and 13 J beta primers. Produced via immunoSEQ multiplex PCR; TCRdb's table is partial and in-frame only. The repertoire holds about 90,000 clones, with about 83% as singletons. The data derive from a study of glioma-infiltrating T cells after dendritic cell vaccination. Study-wide results and caveats: The cohort had few patients with full blood and tumor sets. Higher TCR clonality did not directly relate to longer survival.

The trim removed 10 bases at V and 0 bases at J, leaving 14 bases unmatched. Germline CDR1 is SGHVS and CDR2 is FQNEAQ. The CDR3 sequence is 17 residues long. The specimen comprised blood, sampled before dendritic cell vaccination. The genes are TRBV7-8 and TRBJ2-4; 8 bases line up with TRBD2. This receptor was taken from a human donor with glioblastoma. The CDR3 DNA reads as TGTGCCACTTCTTCGAAGGCGGGGGGACTAGCCAAAAACATTCAGTACTTC. Amino acids: CATSSKAGGLAKNIQYF.